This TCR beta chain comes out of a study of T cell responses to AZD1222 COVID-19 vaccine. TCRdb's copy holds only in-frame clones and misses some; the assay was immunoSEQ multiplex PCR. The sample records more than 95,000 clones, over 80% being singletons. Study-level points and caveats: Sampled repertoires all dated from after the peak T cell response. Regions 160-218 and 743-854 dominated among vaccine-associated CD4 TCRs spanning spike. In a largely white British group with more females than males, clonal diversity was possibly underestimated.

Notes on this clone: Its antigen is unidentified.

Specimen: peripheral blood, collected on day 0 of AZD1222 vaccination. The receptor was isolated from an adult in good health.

CDR3 loop: CASSRGLAVKETQYF. CDR3 DNA: TGTGCCAGCAGCAGGGGACTAGCGGTGAAAGAGACCCAGTACTTC. V usage is TRBV6-2 or TRBV6-3 and J usage is TRBJ2-5; 11 positions match TRBD2. Per the germline V gene, CDR1 is MNHEY and CDR2 is SVGEGT. The ends lost 6 bases at V and 3 bases at J; junction bases unmatched: 6. This CDR3 is 15 amino acids long.